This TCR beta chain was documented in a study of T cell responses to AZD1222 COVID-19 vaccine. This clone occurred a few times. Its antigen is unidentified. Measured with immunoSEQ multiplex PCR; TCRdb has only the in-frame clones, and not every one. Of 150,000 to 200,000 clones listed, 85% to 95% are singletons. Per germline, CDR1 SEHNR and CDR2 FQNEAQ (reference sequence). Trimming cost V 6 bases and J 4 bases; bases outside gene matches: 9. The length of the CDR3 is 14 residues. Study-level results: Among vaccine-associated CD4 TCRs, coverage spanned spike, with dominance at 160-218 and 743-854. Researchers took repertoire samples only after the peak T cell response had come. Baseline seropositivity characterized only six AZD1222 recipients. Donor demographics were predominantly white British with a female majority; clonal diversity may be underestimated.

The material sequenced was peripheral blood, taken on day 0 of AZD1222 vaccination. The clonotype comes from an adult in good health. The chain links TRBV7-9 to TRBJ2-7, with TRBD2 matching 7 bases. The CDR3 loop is CASSGLVGVYEQYF. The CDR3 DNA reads TGTGCCAGCAGTGGACTAGTTGGGGTGTACGAGCAGTACTTC.